This passage covers 32 T cell receptor beta chains from one sample sequenced in a study of blood T cells in healthy people across ages. Next came a second PCR, run for about 6 to 12 cycles, which used a sample-barcoded 5' primer along with a J-beta primer mix. TCRdb used MiXCR to reprocess the 5' RACE reads, holding one entry per CDR3 protein. The sample holds about 930,000 distinct CDR3 sequences, under 35% seen once. The sample was also linked to a second study, of T cells of mothers and their children.

Material: blood. These receptors originate from a middle-aged woman in good health.

This clonotype has a handful of counts. The junction and the germline gene differ at one end; a read error may be behind it. This chain links TRBV7-3 with TRBJ2-6, with D possibly TRBD1 on 5 matching bases. The CDR3 covers 15 residues. Per germline, CDR1 SGHTA and CDR2 FQGTGA. The CDR3 DNA reads as TGTGCCAGCAGCTTAACAGGGGATGGGGCCGACGTCCTGACTTTC. It is translated as CASSLTGDGADVLTF.

The rearrangement uses TRBV29-1 and TRBJ1-1; D uncertain. CDR1 and CDR2 from the germline V gene are SQVTM and ANQGSEA. The CDR3 has 13 residues. V dropped 3 bases and J dropped 0 bases, with 8 bases sitting between them. The CDR3 DNA is TGCAGCGTTGAGTGGCAGTTGAACACTGAAGCTTTCTTT. As protein: CSVEWQLNTEAFF.

This clonotype has a handful of counts. The rearrangement joins TRBV20-1 to TRBJ2-3, with D maybe TRBD2 (6 bases). This CDR3 has 15 residues. Germline V gene sequence: CDR1 DFQATT, CDR2 SNEGSKA (reference sequence). V lost 1 base, J lost 3 bases, and 14 bases lay in between. CDR3 nucleotide sequence: TGCAGTGCTAGAGTGGCTAGCGTGGGAACAGATACGCAGTATTTT. It yields the protein CSARVASVGTDTQYF.

This clonotype was counted at least ten times. CDR3 DNA sequence: TGCGCCAGCAGCTTCAACCAAGGGACCGCTGGCTACACCTTC. Translating gives CASSFNQGTAGYTF. The chain joins TRBV5-1 to TRBJ1-2; possible D gene TRBD1, 5 bases. In germline, CDR1 is SGHRS, CDR2 YFSETQ. The CDR3 consists of 14 residues. Trimming stripped 2 bases from V and 7 bases from J, with 15 bases between.

Concerning this clonotype: Sequence at one end of the junction differs from germline and may be a read error. This chain joins TRBV7-9 and TRBJ1-2, with D possibly being TRBD1 (6 bases). This CDR3 is built from 14 residues. CDR1 and CDR2 (germline): SEHNR, FQNEAQ (reference sequence). CDR3 bases: TGTGCCTGCAGCTCTCAGGGGAATTGGTATGGCTACACCTTC. Encoded protein: CACSSQGNWYGYTF.

V and J are TRBV12-3 or TRBV12-4 and TRBJ1-1; TRBD1 matches 8 bases. The CDR3 sequence is 15 residues long. The V segment lost 5 bases and the J segment 4 bases; nucleotides outside the gene matches: 9. As DNA, the CDR3 is TGTGCCAGCAGTCCAGGGGACAGGCGAGGCACTGAAGCTTTCTTT. This translates into CASSPGDRRGTEAFF.

The chain uses TRBV9 and TRBJ2-1; no clear D. The J call is in doubt because the DNA end fits TRBJ2-7 better. The CDR3 runs to 15 residues. Germline CDR1 reads SGDLS; CDR2 reads YYNGEE. DNA of the CDR3: TGTGCCAGCAGCGTAGACGGTAGCTCCTACAATGAGCAGTACTTC. This codes for CASSVDGSSYNEQYF.

This clonotype was seen ten or more times. This chain joins TRBV4-2 and TRBJ2-3, with 9 bases matching TRBD1. The CDR3 covers 14 residues. J lost 3 bases, V lost 6 bases, and 4 bases had no gene match. Germline CDR1 LGHNA, CDR2 YNFKEQ. DNA for the CDR3: TGTGCCAGCAGACAGGGGGCAATAACAGATACGCAGTATTTT. Amino acid sequence: CASRQGAITDTQYF.

This clonotype was counted between two and nine times. This chain links TRBV6-5 with TRBJ1-2, with D perhaps matching TRBD1 (6 bases). The germline gives CDR1 MNHEY, CDR2 SVGAGI. This CDR3 is built from 13 residues. V was trimmed by 4 bases and J by 7 bases, leaving 13 bases between them. In DNA, the CDR3 is TGTGCCAGCAGTTCTGGACAGAGTCGTGGCTACACCTTC. Translated: CASSSGQSRGYTF.

This clonotype was seen a handful of times. V and J are TRBV5-1 and TRBJ1-2; D is perhaps TRBD1 (6 bases). The CDR3 is made up of 15 amino acids. V dropped 0 bases and J dropped 6 bases, with 15 bases sitting between them. Germline lookup yields CDR1 SGHRS and CDR2 YFSETQ. The DNA for the CDR3 is TGCGCCAGCAGCTTGGGAGCGGACAGCTTTGATGGCTACACCTTC. This encodes CASSLGADSFDGYTF.

About this clonotype: A read error may account for a junction end that differs from germline. The CDR3 region has the DNA TGCGCCGGCAGCTGGGACGTCATTACTAGCGGGGGGACCCTTACGCAGTATTTT. This encodes CAGSWDVITSGGTLTQYF. The rearrangement uses TRBV5-1 and TRBJ2-3, with 12 nucleotides matching TRBD2. Germline V gene lookup returns CDR1 SGHRS and CDR2 YFSETQ. The CDR3 extends over 18 amino acids.

This clonotype came up a few times. V and J are TRBV4-1 and TRBJ2-1; D may be TRBD2 (7 bases). There are 16 residues in the CDR3. Trimming removed 0 bases at V and 11 bases at J, with 20 bases between. In germline, CDR1 is MGHRA, CDR2 YSYEKL. The CDR3 protein is CASSQDAGALPPQQFF. CDR3 bases: TGCGCCAGCAGCCAAGATGCGGGGGCCCTCCCTCCGCAGCAGTTCTTC.

This clonotype has more than one count but fewer than ten. The rearrangement uses TRBV5-1 and TRBJ1-2; 9 bases agree with TRBD1. Germline CDR1 reads SGHRS; CDR2 reads YFSETQ. Trimming cost V 4 bases and J 3 bases; bases outside gene matches: 7. The CDR3 runs to 15 residues. CDR3 in amino acids: CASSGGDRADYGYTF. Here the CDR3 DNA reads TGCGCCAGCAGCGGAGGGGACAGGGCCGACTATGGCTACACCTTC.

This clonotype came up a few times. V usage is TRBV15 and J usage is TRBJ2-7; D is uncertain. The V end was cut by 0 bases, the J end by 6 bases, with 9 bases between. CDR3 length: 13 residues. CDR1 LNHNV and CDR2 YYDKDF come from the germline V gene (reference sequence). This CDR3 reads CATSRDPRTEQYF. The CDR3 bases are TGTGCCACCAGCAGAGATCCGAGGACCGAGCAGTACTTC.

The chain couples TRBV6-6 to TRBJ1-1, with 12 bases fitting TRBD1. Trimming at V came to 5 bases and at J to 5 bases, leaving 6 bases not matched to a gene. The germline V gene has CDR1 MNHNY and CDR2 SVGAGI (reference sequence). CDR3 length: 15 amino acids. This CDR3 reads CASSGTGGVDTEAFF. In nucleotides, the CDR3 is TGTGCCAGCAGTGGGACAGGGGGCGTAGATACTGAAGCTTTCTTT.

For this clonotype: A read error may be the cause here, since a much bigger clone is one base away. The chain is built from TRBV3-1 and TRBJ1-1; a possible D gene is TRBD1 (5 bases). The CDR3 contains 16 residues. Germline values: CDR1 LGHDT, CDR2 YNNKEL (reference sequence). The CDR3 DNA is TGTGCCAGCAGCCAAGCAGGGTCCCCTATGAACACTGAAGTTTTCTTT. Protein: CASSQAGSPMNTEVFF.

This clonotype was counted at least ten times. V and J are TRBV7-2 and TRBJ2-7; the match to TRBD1 covers 10 bases. J lost 3 bases, V lost 5 bases, and 10 bases had no gene match. The CDR3 totals 16 residues. The germline CDR1 and CDR2 sequences are SGHTA and FQGNSA. CDR3 sequence reads: CASSRSGTGESYEQYF. CDR3 nucleotide sequence: TGTGCCAGCAGCCGAAGTGGGACAGGGGAAAGCTACGAGCAGTACTTC.

This clonotype showed up just a few times. The chain is built from TRBV20-1 and TRBJ1-1, with 7 bases that match TRBD1. The CDR3 runs 13 residues. Germline CDR1 and CDR2: DFQATT and SNEGSKA (reference sequence). J lost 1 base, V lost 3 bases, and 2 bases had no gene match. DNA for the CDR3: TGCAGTGCTAGTCGACAGGGGAACACTGAAGCTTTCTTT. It translates to CSASRQGNTEAFF.

This clonotype was recorded many times. V is TRBV27 and J is TRBJ2-7; 11 positions match TRBD1. Germline V CDR1 and CDR2: MNHEY, SMNVEV (reference sequence). The V segment lost 7 bases and the J segment 7 bases; nucleotides outside the gene matches: 9. This CDR3 is 14 amino acids long. The CDR3 sequence is CASTRRGQGGEQYF. The CDR3 coding sequence is TGTGCCAGCACCCGGAGGGGACAGGGGGGAGAGCAGTACTTC.

The table lists this clonotype with a few counts. The chain uses TRBV5-5 and TRBJ2-7; D might be TRBD2 (6 bases). Germline CDR1 is SGHKS and CDR2 is YYEKEE (reference sequence). V lost 0 bases to trimming and J lost 2 bases, with 12 bases between them. This CDR3 has 15 residues. The DNA for the CDR3 is TGTGCCAGCAGCTTGGGGCCGGGGGAAACCTACGAGCAGTACTTC. Its protein is CASSLGPGETYEQYF.

Regarding this clonotype: A much larger clone differs from this one at a single base, so this may be a read error. The chain recombines TRBV3-1 with TRBJ2-1, with a tentative D call TRBD2 (6 bases). Per germline, CDR1 LGHDT and CDR2 YNNKEL (reference sequence). The CDR3 runs to 14 residues. V gave up 5 bases and J gave up 10 bases, with 18 bases separating them. The CDR3 region is CASSSTTRNDEQFF. As DNA, the CDR3 is TGTGCCAGCAGCTCGACGACTAGGAATGACGAGCAGTTCTTC.

This clonotype was seen more than once but under ten times. The V gene is TRBV18, the J gene TRBJ2-7; D remains ambiguous. The CDR3 contains 14 residues. V gave up 3 bases and J gave up 1 base, with 10 bases separating them. CDR1 and CDR2 from the germline V gene are KGHSH and LQKENI. This CDR3 reads CASSPQIESYEQYF. In DNA, the CDR3 is TGTGCCAGCTCACCTCAGATAGAGTCCTACGAGCAGTACTTC.

The V gene is TRBV28, the J gene TRBJ1-2; TRBD1 aligns across 8 bases. With 5 bases clipped from V and 5 bases from J, the junction kept 7 bases outside the gene matches. The germline V gene has CDR1 MDHEN and CDR2 SYDVKM. The CDR3 contains 14 residues. The CDR3 nucleotides read TGTGCCAGCAGTCCGGCCCGGGACAGGTATGGCTACACCTTC. Its translation: CASSPARDRYGYTF.

This clonotype appeared many times. The chain has TRBV6-4 and TRBJ2-2; 7 nucleotides match TRBD1. The CDR3 contains 14 residues. V dropped 4 bases and J dropped 4; count of bases not matched to a gene: 3. Germline CDR1 and CDR2: MRHNA and SNTAGT. This CDR3 reads CASSGQGGTGELFF. DNA of the CDR3: TGTGCCAGCAGTGGACAGGGCGGCACCGGGGAGCTGTTTTTT.

Turning to this clonotype: The junction and the germline gene differ at one end; a read error may be behind it. J is TRBJ2-4 and V is TRBV4-1; D unresolved. The J call may be mistaken, given a closer DNA end match to TRBJ2-7. Germline values: CDR1 MGHRA, CDR2 YSYEKL. This CDR3 is built from 14 residues. CDR3 in amino acids: CTSSQDVASYEQYF. The CDR3 DNA follows: TGCACCAGCAGCCAAGATGTGGCTAGCTACGAGCAGTACTTC.

This clonotype turned up a few times. The gene calls are TRBV7-2 and TRBJ2-3; D might be TRBD1 (5 bases). Germline V CDR1 and CDR2: SGHTA, FQGNSA. V dropped 5 bases and J dropped 2 bases, with 14 bases sitting between them. The CDR3 is made up of 15 amino acids. CDR3 coding DNA: TGTGCCAGCAGCGGGGCTAGTTCTTTCACAGATACGCAGTATTTT. Encoded protein: CASSGASSFTDTQYF.

This sequence joins TRBV5-1 and TRBJ1-1; unclear D gene. V lost 4 bases and J 4 bases, leaving 17 bases between the germline ends. The CDR3 totals 15 residues. Looked up from germline, CDR1 is SGHRS and CDR2 is YFSETQ. The CDR3 reads CASSPGGGVSTEAFF. CDR3 in DNA: TGCGCCAGCAGCCCAGGAGGCGGAGTGAGCACTGAAGCTTTCTTT.

The chain couples TRBV5-1 to TRBJ2-7, with TRBD1 identical over 10 bases. V trimming: 0 bases; J trimming: 5 bases; junction bases outside the gene matches: 8. Germline V gene lookup returns CDR1 SGHRS and CDR2 YFSETQ. The CDR3 is 16 residues long. CDR3 nucleotide sequence: TGCGCCAGCAGCTTGGGTCGGGGACAGGGGAGGAACGAGCAGTACTTC. It is translated as CASSLGRGQGRNEQYF.

This clonotype was counted between two and nine times. The CDR3 region is CSAEEWADTQYF. The DNA of the CDR3 is TGCAGTGCCGAGGAATGGGCAGATACGCAGTATTTT. J is TRBJ2-3 and V is TRBV20-1; D unresolved. From germline, CDR1 is DFQATT and CDR2 SNEGSKA (reference sequence). Trimming removed 6 bases from V and 4 bases from J, with 11 bases in between. The CDR3 covers 12 residues.

The chain links TRBV5-5 to TRBJ2-3; 8 nucleotides align to TRBD2. The V gene's germline CDR1 is SGHKS and CDR2 YYEKEE (reference sequence). The ends lost 0 bases at V and 6 bases at J; junction bases unmatched: 6. CDR3 length: 15 residues. The CDR3 here is CASSLGGGTVDTQYF. As DNA, the CDR3 is TGTGCCAGCAGCTTGGGCGGGGGGACGGTGGATACGCAGTATTTT.

This clonotype was detected many times. This chain links TRBV29-1 with TRBJ2-7, with 7 bases lining up with TRBD1. CDR3 length equals 13 residues. J lost 2 bases, V lost 7 bases, and 8 bases had no gene match. Germline CDR1 SQVTM, CDR2 ANQGSEA. The CDR3: CSAKKGAPYEQYF. For the CDR3, the DNA is TGCAGCGCCAAAAAGGGGGCTCCCTACGAGCAGTACTTC.

This clonotype has only a few counts. Just one base apart from a much larger clone, this may be a read error. The chain is built from TRBV9 and TRBJ2-1; D gene uncertain. The CDR3 spans 14 residues. Trimming took 0 bases from V and 6 from J, leaving 10 bases between them. The germline gives CDR1 SGDLS, CDR2 YYNGEE. In DNA form, the CDR3 reads TGTGCCAGCAGCGTAGAGTCTAACTGCAATGAGCAGTTCTTC. Residues: CASSVESNCNEQFF.